In this sample, the clone carrying this T cell receptor beta chain turned up a few times. Its antigen is not identified. The data are from a study of T cells in Graves' hyperthyroidism and ophthalmopathy. Background on the study: Before any treatment, at initial diagnosis, peripheral blood was collected. Overall study findings and caveats: The model predicted ophthalmopathy a median around six months before onset.

The source material, RNA transcripts, was used to amplify TCR beta CDR3 regions. Researchers ran a first-round RT-PCR on the TCR CDR3 using the HTBI primer set. TCRdb redid the calling of the multiplex PCR reads with MiXCR, one entry per CDR3 protein. This table has hundreds of thousands of distinct CDR3 sequences, roughly 40% appearing once. J gave up 5 bases and V 3 bases, and 11 bases lay outside the gene matches. The CDR3 spans 15 residues. From germline, CDR1 is SGDLS and CDR2 YYNGEE. No progression to ophthalmopathy during 18 months of follow-up defined stable disease. The authors obtained PBMCs from about 9 ml of fresh peripheral blood.

The V call is TRBV9, the J call TRBJ2-7, with 7 bases matching TRBD1. This receptor was identified in a man aged 18 to 35 with Graves' hyperthyroidism. Sequences were obtained from blood. The CDR3 coding sequence is TGTGCCAGCAGCGGTGAGACAGGGAAGAGGAACGAGCAGTACTTC. It encodes CASSGETGKRNEQYF.